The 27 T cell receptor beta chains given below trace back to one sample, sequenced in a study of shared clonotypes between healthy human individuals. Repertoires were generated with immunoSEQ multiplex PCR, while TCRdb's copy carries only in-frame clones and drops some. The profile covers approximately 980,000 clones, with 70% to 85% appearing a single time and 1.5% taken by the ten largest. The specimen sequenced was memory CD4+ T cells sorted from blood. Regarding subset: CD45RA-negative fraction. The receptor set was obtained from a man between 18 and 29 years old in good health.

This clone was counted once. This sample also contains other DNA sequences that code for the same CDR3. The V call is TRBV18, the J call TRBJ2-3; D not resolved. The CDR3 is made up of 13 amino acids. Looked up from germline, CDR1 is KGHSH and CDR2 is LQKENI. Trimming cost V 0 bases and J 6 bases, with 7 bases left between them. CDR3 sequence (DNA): TGTGCCAGCTCACCACCGTCTTTGGATACGCAGTATTTT. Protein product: CASSPPSLDTQYF.

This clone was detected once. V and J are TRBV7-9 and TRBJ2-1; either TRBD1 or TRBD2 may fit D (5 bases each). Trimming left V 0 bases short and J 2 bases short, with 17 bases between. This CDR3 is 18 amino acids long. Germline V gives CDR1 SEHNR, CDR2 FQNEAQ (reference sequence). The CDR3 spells CASSLARGVWATYNEQFF. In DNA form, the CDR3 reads TGTGCCAGCAGCTTAGCGCGAGGGGTTTGGGCCACCTACAATGAGCAGTTCTTC.

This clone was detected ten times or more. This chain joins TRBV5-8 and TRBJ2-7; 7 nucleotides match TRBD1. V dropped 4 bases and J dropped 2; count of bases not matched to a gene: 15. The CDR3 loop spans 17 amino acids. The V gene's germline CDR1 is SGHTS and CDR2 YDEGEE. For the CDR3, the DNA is TGTGCCAGCAGCCTACAGTACGGGACAGCTAATACCTACGAGCAGTACTTC. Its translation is CASSLQYGTANTYEQYF.

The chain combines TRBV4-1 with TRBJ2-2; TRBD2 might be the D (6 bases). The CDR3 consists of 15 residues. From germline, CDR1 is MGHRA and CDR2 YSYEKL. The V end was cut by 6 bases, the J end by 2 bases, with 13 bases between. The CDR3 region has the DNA TGCGCCAGCAGACTGGAGGGTTCCAACACCGGGGAGCTGTTTTTT. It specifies CASRLEGSNTGELFF.

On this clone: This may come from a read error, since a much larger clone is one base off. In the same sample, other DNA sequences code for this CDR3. The CDR3 bases are TGTGCCAGCAGTTACCAGGGTAAGAACACTGAAGCTTTCTTT. It yields the protein CASSYQGKNTEAFF. The chain couples TRBV6-5 to TRBJ1-1; TRBD1 is a possible D gene (5 bases). CDR3 length: 14 residues. Trimming pared 2 bases from V and 1 base from J, leaving 8 bases between. Germline V gives CDR1 MNHEY, CDR2 SVGAGI.

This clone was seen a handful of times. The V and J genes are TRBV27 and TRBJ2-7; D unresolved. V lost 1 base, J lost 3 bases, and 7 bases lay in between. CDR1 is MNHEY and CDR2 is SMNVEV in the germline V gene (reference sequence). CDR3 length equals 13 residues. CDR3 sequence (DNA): TGTGCCAGCAGTTTATACGGGTACTACGAGCAGTACTTC. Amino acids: CASSLYGYYEQYF.

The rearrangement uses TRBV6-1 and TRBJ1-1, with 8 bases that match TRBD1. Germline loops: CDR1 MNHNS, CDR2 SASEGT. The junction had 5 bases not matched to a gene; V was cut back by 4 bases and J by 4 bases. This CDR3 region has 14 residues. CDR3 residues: CASSVQGASTEAFF. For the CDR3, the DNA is TGTGCCAGCAGTGTCCAGGGGGCGAGCACTGAAGCTTTCTTT.

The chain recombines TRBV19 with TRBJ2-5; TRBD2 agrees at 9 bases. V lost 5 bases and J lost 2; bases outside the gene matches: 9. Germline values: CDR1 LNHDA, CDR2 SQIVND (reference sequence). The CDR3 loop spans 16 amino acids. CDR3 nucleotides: TGTGCCAGTAGTCCCTCAGGGCGGGAGGGACAAGAGACCCAGTACTTC. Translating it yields CASSPSGREGQETQYF.

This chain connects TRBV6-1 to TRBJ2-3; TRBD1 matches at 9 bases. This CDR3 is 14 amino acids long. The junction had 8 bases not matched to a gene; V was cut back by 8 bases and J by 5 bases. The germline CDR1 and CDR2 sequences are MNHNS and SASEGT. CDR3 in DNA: TGTGCCAGCTCCGCCGGACAGGGGAGAGATACGCAGTATTTT. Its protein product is CASSAGQGRDTQYF.

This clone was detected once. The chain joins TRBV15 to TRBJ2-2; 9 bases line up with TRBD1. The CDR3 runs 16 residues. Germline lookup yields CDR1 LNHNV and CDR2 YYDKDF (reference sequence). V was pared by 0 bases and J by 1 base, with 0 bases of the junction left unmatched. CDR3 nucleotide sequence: TGTGCCACCAGCAGAGAGGGACAGGGGAACACCGGGGAGCTGTTTTTT. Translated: CATSREGQGNTGELFF.

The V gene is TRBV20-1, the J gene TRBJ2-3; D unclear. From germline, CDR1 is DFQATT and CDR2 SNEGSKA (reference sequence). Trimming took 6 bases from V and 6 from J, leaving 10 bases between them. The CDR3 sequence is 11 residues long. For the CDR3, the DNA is TGCAGTGCCCCGGTGTGGGATACGCAGTATTTT. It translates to CSAPVWDTQYF.

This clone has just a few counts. This CDR3 is CASAGQTNTEAFF. CDR3 DNA sequence: TGCGCCAGCGCTGGACAGACGAACACTGAAGCTTTCTTT. The J gene is TRBJ1-1, the V gene TRBV5-1; D perhaps matches TRBD1 (6 bases). The CDR3 covers 13 residues. Trimming pared 7 bases from V and 1 base from J, leaving 11 bases between. CDR1 is SGHRS and CDR2 is YFSETQ in the germline V gene.

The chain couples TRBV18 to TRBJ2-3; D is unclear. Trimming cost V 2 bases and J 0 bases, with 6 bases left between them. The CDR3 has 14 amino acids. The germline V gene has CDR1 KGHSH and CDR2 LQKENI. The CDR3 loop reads CASSPIDSTDTQYF. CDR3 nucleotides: TGTGCCAGCTCACCAATAGACAGCACAGATACGCAGTATTTT.

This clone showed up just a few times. CDR3 bases: TGCAGCGTTGGCTCCGTGGCTGAGGTCTACGTGAACACTGAAGCTTTCTTT. This codes for CSVGSVAEVYVNTEAFF. The chain combines TRBV29-1 with TRBJ1-1; no reliable D call. CDR1 SQVTM and CDR2 ANQGSEA come from the germline V gene. The CDR3 spans 17 residues. V lost 4 bases and J lost 0, with 21 bases in between.

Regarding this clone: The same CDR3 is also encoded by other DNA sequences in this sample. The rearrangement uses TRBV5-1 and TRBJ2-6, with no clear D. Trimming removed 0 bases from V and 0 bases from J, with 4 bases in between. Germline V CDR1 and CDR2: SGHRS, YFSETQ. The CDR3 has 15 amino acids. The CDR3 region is CASSLGSSGANVLTF. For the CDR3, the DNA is TGCGCCAGCAGCTTGGGTAGCTCTGGGGCCAACGTCCTGACTTTC. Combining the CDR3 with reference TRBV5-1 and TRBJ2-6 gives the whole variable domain KAGVTQTPRYLIKTRGQQVTLSCSPISGHRSVSWYQQTPGQGLQFLFEYFSETQRNKGNFPGRFSGRQFSNSRSEMNVSTLELGDSALYLCASSLGSSGANVLTFGAGSRLTVL.

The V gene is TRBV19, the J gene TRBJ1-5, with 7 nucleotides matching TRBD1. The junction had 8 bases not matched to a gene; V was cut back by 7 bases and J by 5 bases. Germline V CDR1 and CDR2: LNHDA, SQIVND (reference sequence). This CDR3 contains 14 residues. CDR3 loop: CASTVTGEDQPQHF. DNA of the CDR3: TGTGCCAGTACCGTTACAGGGGAGGATCAGCCCCAGCATTTT. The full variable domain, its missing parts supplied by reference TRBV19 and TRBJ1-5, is DGGITQSPKYLFRKEGQNVTLSCEQNLNHDAMYWYRQDPGQGLRLIYYSQIVNDFQKGDIAEGYSVSREKKESFPLTVTSAQKNPTAFYLCASTVTGEDQPQHFGDGTRLSIL.

The DNA for the CDR3 is TGTGCCAGCAGTTGGTGGGTAGAAAGGAATGAGCAGTTCTTC. This gives the protein CASSWWVERNEQFF. The V call is TRBV5-7, the J call TRBJ2-1; no definite D call. TRBV5-7 is assigned to the ORF class and has an uncertain function. This CDR3 is 14 amino acids long. V lost 5 bases and J 7 bases, leaving 16 bases between the germline ends.

The CDR3 here is CASSSSTPGANVLTF. The CDR3 bases are TGTGCCAGCAGCTCCTCGACCCCTGGGGCCAACGTCCTGACTTTC. V usage is TRBV11-3 and J usage is TRBJ2-6; D not resolved. The CDR3 is 15 residues long. V was trimmed by 4 bases and J by 2 bases, leaving 9 bases between them. Looked up from germline, CDR1 is SGHNT and CDR2 is YENEEA.

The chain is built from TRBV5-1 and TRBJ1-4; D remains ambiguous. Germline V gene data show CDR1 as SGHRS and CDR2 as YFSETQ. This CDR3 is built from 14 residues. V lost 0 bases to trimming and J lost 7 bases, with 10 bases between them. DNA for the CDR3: TGCGCCAGCAGCTTGGAAGAGGGTGGTGAAAAACTGTTTTTT. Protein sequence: CASSLEEGGEKLFF.

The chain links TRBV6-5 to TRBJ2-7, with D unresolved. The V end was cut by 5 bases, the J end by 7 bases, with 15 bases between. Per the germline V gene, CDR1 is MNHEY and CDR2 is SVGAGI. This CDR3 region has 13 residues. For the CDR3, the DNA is TGTGCCAGCAGTCCCTCCCCGGAAAGAGAGCAGTACTTC. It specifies CASSPSPEREQYF.

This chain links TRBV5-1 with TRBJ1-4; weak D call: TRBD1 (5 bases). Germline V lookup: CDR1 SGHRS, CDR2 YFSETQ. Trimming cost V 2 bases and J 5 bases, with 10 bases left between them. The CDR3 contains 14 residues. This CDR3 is CASSFAGQNEKLFF. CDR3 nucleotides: TGCGCCAGCAGCTTTGCGGGGCAGAATGAAAAACTGTTTTTT. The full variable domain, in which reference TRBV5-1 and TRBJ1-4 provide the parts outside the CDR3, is KAGVTQTPRYLIKTRGQQVTLSCSPISGHRSVSWYQQTPGQGLQFLFEYFSETQRNKGNFPGRFSGRQFSNSRSEMNVSTLELGDSALYLCASSFAGQNEKLFFGSGTQLSVL.

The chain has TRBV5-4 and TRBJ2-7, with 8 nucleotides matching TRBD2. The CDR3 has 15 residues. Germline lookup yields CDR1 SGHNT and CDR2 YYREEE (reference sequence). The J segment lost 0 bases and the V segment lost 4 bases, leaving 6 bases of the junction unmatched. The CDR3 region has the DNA TGTGCCAGCAGCCGTAGCGGGGTAAACTCCTACGAGCAGTACTTC. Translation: CASSRSGVNSYEQYF.

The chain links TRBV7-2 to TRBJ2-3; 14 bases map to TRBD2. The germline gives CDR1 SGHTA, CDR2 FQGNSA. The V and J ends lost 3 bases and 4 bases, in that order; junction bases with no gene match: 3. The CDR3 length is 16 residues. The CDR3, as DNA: TGTGCCAGCAGCTTGACTAGCGGGGGGGCACCAGATACGCAGTATTTT. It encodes CASSLTSGGAPDTQYF.

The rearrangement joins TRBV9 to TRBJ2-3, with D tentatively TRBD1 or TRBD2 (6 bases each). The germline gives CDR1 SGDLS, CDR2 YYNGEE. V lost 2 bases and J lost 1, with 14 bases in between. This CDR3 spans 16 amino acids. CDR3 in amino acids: CASSVLGGYGTDTQYF. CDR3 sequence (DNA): TGTGCCAGCAGCGTCTTGGGGGGCTATGGCACAGATACGCAGTATTTT.

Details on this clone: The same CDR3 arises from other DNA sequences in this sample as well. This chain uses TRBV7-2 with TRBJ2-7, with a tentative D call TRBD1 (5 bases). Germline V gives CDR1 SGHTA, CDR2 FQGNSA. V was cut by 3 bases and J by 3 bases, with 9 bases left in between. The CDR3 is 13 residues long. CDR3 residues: CASSLGRDYEQYF. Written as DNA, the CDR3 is TGTGCCAGCAGCTTGGGCAGGGACTACGAGCAGTACTTC.

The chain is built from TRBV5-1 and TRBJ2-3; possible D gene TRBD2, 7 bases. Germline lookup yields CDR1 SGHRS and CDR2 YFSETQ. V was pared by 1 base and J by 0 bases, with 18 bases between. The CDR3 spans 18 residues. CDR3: CASSLSGGGATSTDTQYF. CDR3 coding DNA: TGCGCCAGCAGCTTGTCCGGCGGGGGCGCCACTAGCACAGATACGCAGTATTTT.

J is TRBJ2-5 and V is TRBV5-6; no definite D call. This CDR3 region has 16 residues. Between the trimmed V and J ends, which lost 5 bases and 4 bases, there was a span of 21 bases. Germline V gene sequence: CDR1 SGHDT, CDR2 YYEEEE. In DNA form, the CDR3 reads TGTGCCAGCAGTGCCCCCGGTGTCGGTGAAGGAGAGACCCAGTACTTC. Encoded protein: CASSAPGVGEGETQYF.